The 12 T cell receptor beta chains presented below share a single source sample, sequenced in a study of T cells in Graves' hyperthyroidism and ophthalmopathy. TCR beta CDR3 regions were amplified from RNA. The TCR CDR3 first-round RT-PCR relied on the HTBI primer set. TCRdb re-called the multiplex PCR reads with MiXCR, one entry per CDR3 protein. The repertoire has hundreds of thousands of distinct CDR3 sequences, 35% of them found once; the top ten carry around 31%. Sample: blood. These receptors all come from a woman aged 40 to 50 with Graves' hyperthyroidism.

Worth noting for this clonotype: This may stem from a read error, because a much larger clone lies one nucleotide away. The conserved closing phenylalanine or tryptophan is absent in this CDR3, likely reflecting a read error. The J gene is TRBJ1-4, the V gene TRBV5-8; possible D gene TRBD1, 5 bases. V lost 4 bases and J 4 bases, leaving 14 bases between the germline ends. The V gene's germline CDR1 is SGHTS and CDR2 YDEGEE. The CDR3 consists of 15 residues. CDR3 in DNA: TGTGCCAGCAGCGGCGGGGGACTGATTAATGAAAAACTGTTTTTA. It codes for CASSGGGLINEKLFL.

This clonotype came up many times. The chain couples TRBV20-1 to TRBJ1-1; TRBD1 matches at 7 bases. The germline gives CDR1 DFQATT, CDR2 SNEGSKA (reference sequence). The CDR3 is made up of 12 amino acids. Trimming cost V 6 bases and J 11 bases; bases outside gene matches: 12. CDR3 bases: TGCAGTGCGCGGGACAGCAGCTTGAGGGCTTTCTTT. Protein: CSARDSSLRAFF.

CDR3 region: CASSWGLAVDQETQYF. CDR3 DNA: TGTGCCAGCAGCTGGGGACTAGCGGTGGACCAAGAGACCCAGTACTTC. The chain couples TRBV2 to TRBJ2-5; 11 bases map to TRBD2. V was pared by 6 bases and J by 0 bases, with 6 bases of the junction left unmatched. CDR1 is SNHLY, CDR2 FYNNEI, per germline. The CDR3 has 16 amino acids. The full variable domain, its missing parts supplied by reference TRBV2 and TRBJ2-5, is EPEVTQTPSHQVTQMGQEVILRCVPISNHLYFYWYRQILGQKVEFLVSFYNNEISEKSEIFDDQFSVERPDGSNFTLKIRSTKLEDSAMYFCASSWGLAVDQETQYFGPGTRLLVL.

A few counts support this clonotype. The CDR3 sequence: CASRKANTGELFF. DNA for the CDR3: TGTGCCAGTAGGAAGGCGAACACCGGGGAGCTGTTTTTT. The rearrangement joins TRBV7-9 to TRBJ2-2; D not certain. The germline gives CDR1 SEHNR, CDR2 FQNEAQ (reference sequence). The CDR3 sequence is 13 residues long. Trimming took 9 bases from V and 0 from J, leaving 8 bases between them.

Ten or more counts support this clonotype. The chain uses TRBV2 and TRBJ2-2; unclear D gene. Germline CDR1 and CDR2: SNHLY and FYNNEI. Trimming took off 6 bases at V and 2 bases at J, with 10 bases between the two ends. This CDR3 region has 14 residues. As DNA, the CDR3 is TGTGCCAGCAGCCACAGAGCCAACACCGGGGAGCTGTTTTTT. Its translation is CASSHRANTGELFF. The full variable domain, rest sourced from reference TRBV2 and TRBJ2-2, is EPEVTQTPSHQVTQMGQEVILRCVPISNHLYFYWYRQILGQKVEFLVSFYNNEISEKSEIFDDQFSVERPDGSNFTLKIRSTKLEDSAMYFCASSHRANTGELFFGEGSRLTVL.

This clonotype was seen a handful of times. The chain has TRBV4-1 and TRBJ2-7, with TRBD2 identical over 11 bases. Germline V gene sequence: CDR1 MGHRA, CDR2 YSYEKL. Trimming at V came to 4 bases and at J to 5 bases, leaving 4 bases not matched to a gene. The CDR3 consists of 14 residues. For the CDR3, the DNA is TGCGCCAGCAGCCCGCGACTAGCGGGAAACGAGCAGTACTTC. Its protein is CASSPRLAGNEQYF.

This clonotype occurred many times. The rearrangement links TRBV10-3 to TRBJ1-1; TRBD1 matches 9 bases. This CDR3 has 15 amino acids. From germline, CDR1 is ENHRY and CDR2 SYGVKD. The J segment lost 4 bases and the V segment lost 6 bases, leaving 9 bases of the junction unmatched. The CDR3 sequence is CAIRSRDREITEAFF. CDR3 bases: TGTGCCATCAGGAGCCGGGACAGGGAGATCACTGAAGCTTTCTTT.

The gene calls are TRBV9 and TRBJ1-1, with 11 bases that match TRBD1. CDR1 and CDR2 from the germline V gene are SGDLS and YYNGEE. V lost 4 bases and J lost 5; bases outside the gene matches: 13. The CDR3 is 17 amino acids. CDR3 region: CASSQTGGTGGNTEAFF. The DNA for the CDR3 is TGTGCCAGCAGCCAAACTGGGGGGACAGGGGGGAATACTGAAGCTTTCTTT.

This sequence joins TRBV10-3 and TRBJ1-6; D remains ambiguous. Per germline, CDR1 ENHRY and CDR2 SYGVKD. The CDR3 contains 13 residues. V was shortened by 8 bases and J by 11 bases, with 16 bases between the two germline ends. DNA of the CDR3: TGTGCCATCCTGGGCGCCGCTGGGGCACCCCTCCACTTT. Translated, it gives CAILGAAGAPLHF.

This clonotype was recorded many times. This sequence joins TRBV7-6 and TRBJ2-7; 8 bases agree with TRBD2. CDR1 SGHVS and CDR2 FNYEAQ come from the germline V gene. There are 12 residues in the CDR3. Trimming at V came to 5 bases and at J to 7 bases, leaving 4 bases not matched to a gene. DNA for the CDR3: TGTGCCAGCAGCCCGAGCGGGGGAGAGCAGTACTTC. Amino acids: CASSPSGGEQYF.

The chain is built from TRBV13 and TRBJ2-7; D possibly uses TRBD1 or TRBD2 (5 bases each). Between the trimmed V and J ends, which lost 1 base and 2 bases, there was a span of 12 bases. The CDR3 sequence is 15 residues long. Germline lookup yields CDR1 PRHDT and CDR2 FYEKMQ (reference sequence). CDR3 sequence (DNA): TGTGCCAGCAGCTTAGCCGGGACGGTAGCCTACGAGCAGTACTTC. Translated: CASSLAGTVAYEQYF.

This clonotype was seen many times. Sequence at one end of the junction differs from germline and may be a read error. The rearrangement joins TRBV4-2 to TRBJ1-2; D not certain. This CDR3 spans 14 amino acids. The V gene's germline CDR1 is LGHNA and CDR2 YNFKEQ. This CDR3 reads CASSQVRQDYGYTF. Here the CDR3 DNA reads TGCGCCAGCAGCCAAGTCAGGCAGGACTATGGCTACACCTTC.